The 15 T cell receptor beta chains listed next were all sequenced from one sample in a study of blood T cell repertoires in COVID-19. This table comes from immunoSEQ multiplex PCR, and its TCRdb copy is limited to in-frame clones, with some not included. The table records roughly 26,000 clones, 80% to 95% of them present only once. Sequenced input: peripheral blood. These TCRs come from a human donor in a cohort sampled during active COVID-19.

This clone was seen more than once but under ten times. J is TRBJ1-6 and V is TRBV28, with a tentative D call TRBD1 (5 bases). The germline V and J ends were trimmed by 2 bases and 0 bases, with 14 bases remaining between them. Germline V gene data show CDR1 as MDHEN and CDR2 as SYDVKM. There are 18 residues in the CDR3. CDR3 protein: CASSLRAGGSSYNSPLHF. Written as DNA, the CDR3 is TGTGCCAGCAGTTTAAGGGCCGGGGGAAGCTCCTATAATTCACCCCTCCACTTT.

J is TRBJ1-2 and V is TRBV5-5, with TRBD1 matching over 8 bases. V was clipped by 4 bases and J by 8 bases; unmatched bases: 22. Germline V gene sequence: CDR1 SGHKS, CDR2 YYEKEE (reference sequence). The CDR3 totals 18 residues. Here the CDR3 DNA reads TGTGCCAGCAGCCGCACGTCGTACCCGGGACAGGTAACGGACGGCTACACCTTC. Translating it yields CASSRTSYPGQVTDGYTF.

The CDR3 DNA reads as TGTGCCAGCAGTGAATCTACATTGAGGACCATATATTTT. It translates to CASSESTLRTIYF. The chain has TRBV25-1 and TRBJ1-3; no reliable D call. The CDR3 is 13 amino acids. Germline CDR1 and CDR2: MGHDK and SYGVNS. The germline V and J ends were trimmed by 1 base and 10 bases, with 11 bases remaining between them.

The rearrangement uses TRBV18 and TRBJ2-1; tentative D call: TRBD2 (7 bases). Deletions cut 2 bases from V and 0 bases from J, with 20 bases between. The length of the CDR3 is 19 residues. CDR1 is KGHSH, CDR2 LQKENI, per germline. CDR3 in DNA: TGTGCCAGCTCACCATTTAAGCTTAGTGCGGGGGCCTCCTACAATGAGCAGTTCTTC. Translated: CASSPFKLSAGASYNEQFF.

This clone was seen more than once but under ten times. The chain joins TRBV19 to TRBJ1-4; TRBD1 matches 7 bases. This CDR3 contains 14 residues. Trimming removed 6 bases from V and 7 bases from J; junction bases left unmatched: 8. The V gene's germline CDR1 is LNHDA and CDR2 SQIVND (reference sequence). The CDR3 sequence: CASRMTGWVEKLFF. The CDR3 coding sequence is TGTGCCAGTAGGATGACAGGGTGGGTTGAAAAACTGTTTTTT.

The rearrangement joins TRBV5-4 to TRBJ1-6; D unclear. The V gene's germline CDR1 is SGHNT and CDR2 YYREEE (reference sequence). Trimming shortened V by 3 bases and J by 7 bases, and 11 bases separated the two germline ends. The length of the CDR3 is 14 residues. CDR3 nucleotides: TGTGCCAGCAGCTCCCTAGGTTCAAATTCACCCCTCCACTTT. Amino acid sequence: CASSSLGSNSPLHF.

The CDR3 coding sequence is TGTGCCAGCAGCTTCCTGCCCCGGGGGATCTATGGCTACACCTTC. Its protein is CASSFLPRGIYGYTF. The V call is TRBV27, the J call TRBJ1-2, with D possibly being TRBD1 (5 bases). The V end was cut by 6 bases, the J end by 4 bases, with 18 bases between. This CDR3 spans 15 amino acids. The germline V gene has CDR1 MNHEY and CDR2 SMNVEV (reference sequence).

The V and J genes are TRBV29-1 and TRBJ2-3; D unclear. The germline V gene has CDR1 SQVTM and CDR2 ANQGSEA. This CDR3 is built from 14 residues. V gave up 4 bases and J gave up 1 base, with 12 bases separating them. CDR3 loop: CSVATGLRTDTQYF. The CDR3 DNA sequence: TGCAGCGTTGCGACGGGTCTCCGCACAGATACGCAGTATTTT.

The rearrangement joins TRBV5-1 to TRBJ2-2, with D perhaps matching TRBD1 (6 bases). CDR1 is SGHRS and CDR2 is YFSETQ in the germline V gene. Trimming removed 4 bases at V and 2 bases at J, with 15 bases between. This CDR3 comprises 16 residues. The CDR3 loop is CASSLGQSLNTGELFF. CDR3 DNA: TGCGCCAGCAGCCTCGGACAGAGCCTTAACACCGGGGAGCTGTTTTTT.

This sequence joins TRBV25-1 and TRBJ1-5, with unresolved D. Germline V CDR1 and CDR2: MGHDK, SYGVNS. This CDR3 is built from 12 residues. Trimming removed 2 bases from V and 11 bases from J, with 10 bases in between. CDR3 residues: CASSEPGRAQHF. As DNA, the CDR3 is TGTGCCAGCAGTGAACCGGGAAGGGCCCAGCATTTT. Drawing the rest from reference TRBV25-1 and TRBJ1-5, the complete variable domain is EADIYQTPRYLVIGTGKKITLECSQTMGHDKMYWYQQDPGMELHLIHYSYGVNSTEKGDLSSESTVSRIRTEHFPLTLESARPSHTSQYLCASSEPGRAQHFGDGTRLSIL.

The J gene is TRBJ2-6, the V gene TRBV18; the D gene is possibly TRBD2 (6 bases). In germline, CDR1 is KGHSH, CDR2 LQKENI. The CDR3 is 18 residues long. Trimming pared 4 bases from V and 0 bases from J, leaving 16 bases between. The CDR3 spells CASSQPGPSASGANVLTF. The CDR3 region has the DNA TGTGCCAGCTCACAACCGGGACCTAGCGCCTCTGGGGCCAACGTCCTGACTTTC. The full variable domain, completed using reference TRBV18 and TRBJ2-6, is NAGVMQNPRHLVRRRGQEARLRCSPMKGHSHVYWYRQLPEEGLKFMVYLQKENIIDESGMPKERFSAEFPKEGPSILRIQQVVRGDSAAYFCASSQPGPSASGANVLTFGAGSRLTVL.

The chain couples TRBV6-5 to TRBJ2-3; unclear D gene. This CDR3 comprises 15 residues. CDR1 is MNHEY and CDR2 is SVGAGI in the germline V gene. The germline V and J ends were trimmed by 6 bases and 4 bases, with 17 bases remaining between them. Written as DNA, the CDR3 is TGTGCCAGCAGGTCCAGCCCTATAACAGCAGATACGCAGTATTTT. Its translation: CASRSSPITADTQYF.

The CDR3 region has the DNA TGTGCCAGCAGACGGACTAGCGGGGGGAAGGATGAGCAGTTCTTC. It specifies CASRRTSGGKDEQFF. The V and J genes are TRBV2 and TRBJ2-1; 14 nucleotides line up with TRBD2. The V gene end was trimmed by 6 bases and the J gene end by 8 bases; junction bases not matched to a gene: 6. The germline gives CDR1 SNHLY, CDR2 FYNNEI. CDR3 size: 15 residues.

The V and J genes are TRBV5-5 and TRBJ1-5; 12 bases map to TRBD1. The CDR3 extends over 19 amino acids. The V segment lost 0 bases and the J segment 2 bases; nucleotides outside the gene matches: 9. Germline CDR1 SGHKS, CDR2 YYEKEE (reference sequence). The CDR3 DNA is TGTGCCAGCAGCTTGGGCCCGGGACAGGGGGCACGAGGCAATCAGCCCCAGCATTTT. Protein sequence: CASSLGPGQGARGNQPQHF.

V gene TRBV12-3 or TRBV12-4 combines with J gene TRBJ2-7, with 7 positions matching TRBD1. The CDR3 totals 13 residues. V was clipped by 7 bases and J by 2 bases; unmatched bases: 5. CDR3 DNA: TGTGCCAGCATCCGAGGGGGCACCTACGAGCAGTACTTC. It encodes CASIRGGTYEQYF.